These 24 T cell receptor beta chains were all obtained from the same sample, sequenced in a study of T-cell reconstitution after alpha-beta-depleted transplantation in children. Preparation of the TCRbeta library involved a method that used unique molecular identifiers. Each CDR3 protein is one row after TCRdb ran MiXCR on the PCR reads. The sample lists hundreds of thousands of distinct CDR3 sequences; roughly 16% were seen once. Material: PBMCs, mostly from graft donor cells, obtained 360 days after TCRalphabeta/CD19-depleted stem cell transplant. The origin of the receptors is a boy under two years old who had a stem cell transplant for Wiskott-Aldrich syndrome, so the T cells may come from the graft donor.

This clonotype was counted between two and nine times. The chain joins TRBV15 to TRBJ2-7; 10 bases are shared with TRBD1. Per the germline V gene, CDR1 is LNHNV and CDR2 is YYDKDF (reference sequence). The CDR3 loop spans 15 amino acids. Trimming cost V 5 bases and J 2 bases; bases outside gene matches: 6. CDR3 residues: CATSRRTGGPYEQYF. In DNA, the CDR3 is TGTGCCACCAGCCGTAGGACAGGGGGTCCCTACGAGCAGTACTTC.

This clonotype was counted only a few times. This chain links TRBV12-3 or TRBV12-4 with TRBJ2-5; TRBD2 matches 12 bases. There are 15 residues in the CDR3. The V and J ends lost 5 bases and 3 bases, in that order; junction bases with no gene match: 4. CDR3 DNA sequence: TGTGCCAGCAGTCCTCCTAGCGGGAGGGAAGAGACCCAGTACTTC. Protein sequence: CASSPPSGREETQYF.

This clonotype came up a few times. The chain has TRBV4-3 and TRBJ2-2, with 9 bases fitting TRBD1. The CDR3 spans 15 residues. V shed 3 bases and J 5 bases; nucleotides not matched to a gene: 4. Germline V gene sequence: CDR1 LGHNA, CDR2 YSLEER. The CDR3 DNA sequence: TGCGCCAGCAGCCATGACGGACAGGGGACCGGGGAGCTGTTTTTT. Amino acid sequence: CASSHDGQGTGELFF.

This clonotype has just a few counts. The chain links TRBV2 to TRBJ2-3; possibly TRBD1 for D (6 bases). V was pared by 8 bases and J by 4 bases, with 13 bases between. The germline V gene has CDR1 SNHLY and CDR2 FYNNEI. The CDR3 has 13 amino acids. CDR3 in amino acids: CASLGHLADTQYF. CDR3 coding DNA: TGTGCCAGCCTGGGACACCTGGCAGATACGCAGTATTTT.

This clonotype showed up many times. This chain's CDR3 is CASSQVWDPQQANYGYTF. Here the CDR3 DNA reads TGCGCCAGCAGCCAAGTGTGGGACCCCCAACAGGCTAACTATGGCTACACCTTC. The rearrangement links TRBV4-1 to TRBJ1-2, with a possible D match to TRBD1 (5 bases). The CDR3 has 18 amino acids. Germline V CDR1 and CDR2: MGHRA, YSYEKL. V lost 1 base and J lost 0, with 18 bases in between.

The V and J genes are TRBV5-1 and TRBJ1-1; D uncertain. Germline V gene sequence: CDR1 SGHRS, CDR2 YFSETQ. V was trimmed by 1 base and J by 4 bases, leaving 14 bases between them. This CDR3 contains 15 residues. In DNA, the CDR3 is TGCGCCAGCAGCTTGTCCGCGGCTGGGAGCACTGAAGCTTTCTTT. Translating it yields CASSLSAAGSTEAFF. The full variable domain, completed using reference TRBV5-1 and TRBJ1-1, is KAGVTQTPRYLIKTRGQQVTLSCSPISGHRSVSWYQQTPGQGLQFLFEYFSETQRNKGNFPGRFSGRQFSNSRSEMNVSTLELGDSALYLCASSLSAAGSTEAFFGQGTRLTVV.

This clonotype has more than one count but fewer than ten. The chain carries TRBV5-1 and TRBJ2-1; 8 bases are shared with TRBD2. V trimming: 0 bases; J trimming: 5 bases; junction bases outside the gene matches: 13. The CDR3 consists of 18 residues. Per the germline V gene, CDR1 is SGHRS and CDR2 is YFSETQ. The CDR3 sequence: CASSLAQEERGIHNEQFF. DNA of the CDR3: TGCGCCAGCAGCTTGGCCCAGGAGGAGCGGGGGATCCACAATGAGCAGTTCTTC.

V gene TRBV5-5 combines with J gene TRBJ2-1; 10 bases map to TRBD2. From germline, CDR1 is SGHKS and CDR2 YYEKEE (reference sequence). V shed 0 bases and J 9 bases; nucleotides not matched to a gene: 6. The CDR3 has 15 residues. The CDR3 nucleotides are TGTGCCAGCAGCTTGGGAGCGGGGGGGCCCCTTGAGCAGTTCTTC. It encodes CASSLGAGGPLEQFF.

In its sample, this clonotype was seen a few times. The V gene is TRBV10-3, the J gene TRBJ1-2; 7 nucleotides align to TRBD1. The CDR3 spans 14 residues. Germline V lookup: CDR1 ENHRY, CDR2 SYGVKD. Germline trimming cut 3 bases from V and 4 bases from J; bases unmatched to any gene: 5. CDR3 nucleotides: TGTGCCATCAGTGACGACAGGGAGAGCTATGGCTACACCTTC. Translation gives CAISDDRESYGYTF.

The rearrangement links TRBV5-1 to TRBJ2-7; the D gene is possibly TRBD1 (6 bases). Trimming cost V 0 bases and J 3 bases, with 16 bases left between them. The CDR3 runs to 16 residues. Germline CDR1 SGHRS, CDR2 YFSETQ. The CDR3 spells CASSLAKTGSVYEQYF. In nucleotides, the CDR3 is TGCGCCAGCAGCTTGGCCAAAACAGGGTCCGTCTACGAGCAGTACTTC.

The chain combines TRBV6-1 with TRBJ2-1; 12 positions match TRBD2. From germline, CDR1 is MNHNS and CDR2 SASEGT. Trimming took 4 bases from V and 5 from J; bases not matched to a gene: 6. The CDR3 consists of 16 residues. The CDR3 DNA reads as TGTGCCAGCAGTGGGACTAGCGGGGACCTTAACAATGAGCAGTTCTTC. Residues: CASSGTSGDLNNEQFF.

This clonotype was found a few times. Germline is not matched at one junction end, which may reflect a read error. The chain joins TRBV15 to TRBJ2-4; D is perhaps TRBD2 (5 bases). Germline assignment: CDR1 LNHNV and CDR2 YYDKDF (reference sequence). CDR3 length: 16 residues. CDR3 loop: CATSRVRTGPSGIQYF. CDR3 in DNA: TGTGCCACCAGTAGAGTCCGGACTGGCCCGTCGGGCATTCAGTACTTC.

The sample holds a few counts of this clonotype. V and J are TRBV7-9 and TRBJ2-1; 8 bases align to TRBD1. In germline, CDR1 is SEHNR, CDR2 FQNEAQ (reference sequence). This CDR3 region has 17 residues. J was trimmed by 2 bases and V by 4 bases; bases with no gene match: 10. The CDR3 reads CASSSSYGQGAYNEQFF. The DNA of the CDR3 is TGTGCCAGCAGCTCAAGCTACGGACAGGGTGCCTACAATGAGCAGTTCTTC. The complete variable domain, with remaining parts taken from reference TRBV7-9 and TRBJ2-1, reads DTGVSQNPRHKITKRGQNVTFRCDPISEHNRLYWYRQTLGQGPEFLTYFQNEAQLEKSRLLSDRFSAERPKGSFSTLEIQRTEQGDSAMYLCASSSSYGQGAYNEQFFGPGTRLTVL.

This clonotype was counted only a few times. The CDR3 DNA sequence: TGTGCCACCAGCAGAGATTATCCGGGAGGCACAGATACGCAGTATTTT. This sequence encodes CATSRDYPGGTDTQYF. The chain employs TRBV15 and TRBJ2-3, with D perhaps TRBD2 (6 bases). The CDR3 covers 16 residues. The V and J ends lost 0 bases and 1 base respectively, with 11 bases between them. Germline loops: CDR1 LNHNV, CDR2 YYDKDF (reference sequence).

This clonotype was counted a few times. The genes are TRBV10-3 and TRBJ2-7; 7 bases map to TRBD2. Trimming at V came to 11 bases and at J to 3 bases, leaving 16 bases not matched to a gene. The CDR3 extends over 15 amino acids. Germline V gene sequence: CDR1 ENHRY, CDR2 SYGVKD. CDR3 DNA: TGTGCCTTCTCTCCAAGCGGGGCCTCCATCTACGAGCAGTACTTC. Its protein is CAFSPSGASIYEQYF.

The chain couples TRBV7-2 to TRBJ2-1; tentative D call: TRBD2 (6 bases). From germline, CDR1 is SGHTA and CDR2 FQGNSA. V dropped 5 bases and J dropped 7 bases, with 24 bases sitting between them. This CDR3 contains 17 residues. CDR3 loop: CASSHFRGRGRGNEQFF. In DNA form, the CDR3 reads TGTGCCAGCAGCCACTTTAGAGGTCGGGGGAGAGGGAATGAGCAGTTCTTC.

This clonotype was seen a handful of times. The V gene is TRBV10-3, the J gene TRBJ2-5; TRBD1 is a possible D gene (6 bases). The germline V gene encodes CDR1 ENHRY and CDR2 SYGVKD. CDR3 length: 15 amino acids. Deletions cut 0 bases from V and 6 bases from J, with 14 bases between. This CDR3 reads CAISESQQGKQTQYF. As DNA, the CDR3 is TGTGCCATCAGTGAGTCGCAACAGGGTAAACAGACCCAGTACTTC.

Here the CDR3 reads CASSKVAYTQYF. CDR3 bases: TGTGCCAGCAGCAAAGTAGCGTATACGCAGTATTTT. This chain uses TRBV21-1 with TRBJ2-3; the table's D call, TRBD2, has no DNA check behind it. TRBV21-1 corresponds to a pseudogene. The CDR3 runs 12 residues.

The V gene is TRBV5-1, the J gene TRBJ2-7; 9 nucleotides agree with TRBD1. The CDR3 is 15 residues long. Germline CDR1 reads SGHRS; CDR2 reads YFSETQ. Trimming cost V 0 bases and J 3 bases; bases outside gene matches: 4. CDR3 region: CASSLGGQGFYEQYF. CDR3 DNA: TGCGCCAGCAGCTTGGGGGGACAGGGATTCTACGAGCAGTACTTC.

As regards this clonotype: No DNA is shown, since the ends of the CDR3 on it are uncertain; the CDR3 is the one TCRdb lists. The rearrangement links TRBV23-1 to TRBJ2-2; the DNA was not compared with TRBD1, the D call given in the table. TRBV23-1 falls under the ORF class, with uncertain function. Ends included, the CDR3 has 16 residues. The CDR3 loop reads CASSQRGRRTPGSCFF.

The chain links TRBV11-2 to TRBJ2-7, with D possibly matching TRBD2 (5 bases). With 1 base removed from V and 2 bases from J, the gap between germline ends came to 18 bases. CDR1 and CDR2 from the germline V gene are SGHAT and FQNNGV. CDR3 length: 17 amino acids. The CDR3 DNA reads as TGTGCCAGCAGCTTAGTTCACAACCCGCGAGGGACCTACGAGCAGTACTTC. It codes for CASSLVHNPRGTYEQYF.

V gene TRBV5-1 combines with J gene TRBJ2-1; tentative D call: TRBD2 (6 bases). The CDR3 contains 15 residues. V dropped 4 bases and J dropped 4 bases, with 15 bases sitting between them. Germline CDR1 reads SGHRS; CDR2 reads YFSETQ. The chain's CDR3 is CASSPRERTYNEQFF. The CDR3 DNA follows: TGCGCCAGCAGCCCCCGGGAGCGGACTTACAATGAGCAGTTCTTC. Filled out from reference TRBV5-1 and TRBJ2-1, the complete variable domain reads KAGVTQTPRYLIKTRGQQVTLSCSPISGHRSVSWYQQTPGQGLQFLFEYFSETQRNKGNFPGRFSGRQFSNSRSEMNVSTLELGDSALYLCASSPRERTYNEQFFGPGTRLTVL.

This clonotype has more than one count but fewer than ten. The V gene is TRBV6-2 or TRBV6-3, the J gene TRBJ2-1; 15 nucleotides match TRBD2. Germline V CDR1 and CDR2: MNHEY, SVGEGT. V gave up 7 bases and J gave up 3 bases; unmatched junction bases: 7. The CDR3 loop spans 17 amino acids. The CDR3 DNA sequence: TGTGCCAGCAAAGGACTAGCGGGAGGGCCAATCTACAATGAGCAGTTCTTC. This translates into CASKGLAGGPIYNEQFF.

Only a few counts were recorded for this clonotype. The chain recombines TRBV20-1 with TRBJ2-1, with 10 bases that match TRBD1. Germline lookup yields CDR1 DFQATT and CDR2 SNEGSKA (reference sequence). J was trimmed by 1 base and V by 1 base; bases with no gene match: 4. The CDR3 extends over 16 amino acids. The CDR3 DNA reads as TGCAGTGCTAGAGGACAGGGGGCTAAATCCTACAATGAGCAGTTCTTC. It is translated as CSARGQGAKSYNEQFF.